The 13 T cell receptor beta chains in this list originate from one sample, sequenced in a study of blood T cell repertoires in COVID-19. TCRdb's table, derived via immunoSEQ multiplex PCR, lists solely in-frame clones and lacks some. The sample lists fewer than 300,000 clones; around 86% were seen once. The sample taken for sequencing was PBMCs or T cells enriched from blood (not recorded which). The source of these receptors is a man between 18 and 35 years old who had recovered from COVID-19.

J is TRBJ1-2 and V is TRBV7-9; 9 nucleotides agree with TRBD1. This CDR3 is built from 16 residues. From germline, CDR1 is SEHNR and CDR2 FQNEAQ (reference sequence). After removal of 1 base from V and 3 bases from J, the junction contained 6 bases not matched to a gene. The CDR3 DNA follows: TGTGCCAGCAGCTTAGTCTGGAGACAGGGGGACTATGGCTACACCTTC. Its translation: CASSLVWRQGDYGYTF.

As concerns this clone: This sample includes further DNA sequences coding for the same CDR3. This sequence joins TRBV27 and TRBJ1-4; 7 bases align to TRBD1. The J segment lost 0 bases and the V segment lost 5 bases, leaving 0 bases of the junction unmatched. Germline values: CDR1 MNHEY, CDR2 SMNVEV (reference sequence). The CDR3 covers 14 residues. The CDR3 nucleotides are TGTGCCAGCAGTGGGACAGCAACTAATGAAAAACTGTTTTTT. Protein: CASSGTATNEKLFF.

The J gene is TRBJ1-1, the V gene TRBV6-5, with TRBD1 matching 11 bases. The ends lost 5 bases at V and 10 bases at J; junction bases unmatched: 6. Germline lookup yields CDR1 MNHEY and CDR2 SVGAGI. This CDR3 has 13 residues. As DNA, the CDR3 is TGTGCCAGCAGTAGTCGGACAGGGGGCTTAGCTTTCTTT. It translates to CASSSRTGGLAFF.

The chain uses TRBV7-8 and TRBJ2-1; 14 bases map to TRBD2. Germline V CDR1 and CDR2: SGHVS, FQNEAQ. V gave up 5 bases and J gave up 10 bases; unmatched junction bases: 10. The CDR3 sequence is 16 residues long. The CDR3 reads CASSAGLAGDGNEQFF. DNA for the CDR3: TGTGCCAGCAGCGCGGGACTAGCGGGGGACGGGAACGAGCAGTTCTTC.

The V gene is TRBV6-5, the J gene TRBJ1-1, with 7 bases aligning to TRBD1. The J segment lost 0 bases and the V segment lost 6 bases, leaving 4 bases of the junction unmatched. Germline V gene lookup returns CDR1 MNHEY and CDR2 SVGAGI. The CDR3 extends over 14 amino acids. In DNA, the CDR3 is TGTGCCAGCAGGCCGGGACAGCTGAACACTGAAGCTTTCTTT. This sequence encodes CASRPGQLNTEAFF.

This rearrangement joins TRBV19 to TRBJ1-2; 8 bases fit TRBD1. Germline values: CDR1 LNHDA, CDR2 SQIVND (reference sequence). This CDR3 has 14 residues. V dropped 8 bases and J dropped 5; count of bases not matched to a gene: 10. CDR3 in amino acids: CASHRRGHPYGYTF. The DNA for the CDR3 is TGTGCCAGTCACCGCAGGGGGCACCCGTATGGCTACACCTTC.

J is TRBJ2-1 and V is TRBV5-5, with 12 positions matching TRBD2. This CDR3 is 17 amino acids long. V was pared by 4 bases and J by 1 base, with 6 bases of the junction left unmatched. The germline V gene has CDR1 SGHKS and CDR2 YYEKEE (reference sequence). The CDR3 bases are TGTGCCAGCAGCCGGACTAGCGGGACCATTTCCTACAATGAGCAGTTCTTC. It codes for CASSRTSGTISYNEQFF. Based on the CDR3 plus reference TRBV5-5 and TRBJ2-1, the full variable domain is DAGVTQSPTHLIKTRGQQVTLRCSPISGHKSVSWYQQVLGQGPQFIFQYYEKEERGRGNFPDRFSARQFPNYSSELNVNALLLGDSALYLCASSRTSGTISYNEQFFGPGTRLTVL.

The chain combines TRBV3-1 (or the pseudogene TRBV3-2) with TRBJ2-5; tentatively, D is TRBD1 (6 bases). The CDR3 is 16 residues long. From germline, CDR1 is LGHDT and CDR2 YNNKEL (reference sequence). Trimming removed 6 bases from V and 3 bases from J, with 20 bases in between. CDR3 nucleotide sequence: TGTGCCAGCAGTCAGAGTTTGGGCAGGGGAAAAGAGACCCAGTACTTC. The encoded protein is CASSQSLGRGKETQYF.

The chain couples TRBV5-6 to TRBJ2-5; a possible D gene is TRBD1 (6 bases). The V and J ends lost 4 bases and 4 bases respectively, with 17 bases between them. The CDR3 has 15 residues. Germline V CDR1 and CDR2: SGHDT, YYEEEE. The CDR3 protein is CASSTRGRERETQYF. CDR3 nucleotide sequence: TGTGCCAGCAGCACCAGGGGCAGGGAGAGAGAGACCCAGTACTTC.

The genes are TRBV7-9 and TRBJ2-5; possible D gene TRBD2, 5 bases. This CDR3 has 12 residues. The germline V gene encodes CDR1 SEHNR and CDR2 FQNEAQ (reference sequence). V lost 5 bases and J 7 bases, leaving 11 bases between the germline ends. The CDR3 DNA is TGTGCCAGCAGCGCGGGTGAGGTGACCCAGTACTTC. Amino acids: CASSAGEVTQYF.

The chain combines TRBV18 with TRBJ1-1, with D unclear. Trimming stripped 4 bases from V and 4 bases from J, with 10 bases between. CDR3 size: 13 residues. The germline V gene encodes CDR1 KGHSH and CDR2 LQKENI. The CDR3 DNA is TGTGCCAGCTCACTAGGACTGAGCACTGAAGCTTTCTTT. Translating gives CASSLGLSTEAFF.

This chain joins TRBV5-1 and TRBJ2-5, with 9 bases identical to TRBD2. CDR3 length equals 15 residues. Per germline, CDR1 SGHRS and CDR2 YFSETQ. V trimming: 3 bases; J trimming: 4 bases; junction bases outside the gene matches: 7. CDR3 nucleotide sequence: TGCGCCAGCAGCTATAGCGGGGGAGGACGAGAGACCCAGTACTTC. Translated: CASSYSGGGRETQYF.

The genes are TRBV4-1 and TRBJ1-5; 7 bases line up with TRBD1. The germline CDR1 and CDR2 sequences are MGHRA and YSYEKL. This CDR3 comprises 15 residues. J gave up 6 bases and V 4 bases, and 9 bases lay outside the gene matches. The CDR3 DNA sequence: TGCGCCAGCAGCCCATTGGACAGGTCGGGTCAGCCCCAGCATTTT. Translated: CASSPLDRSGQPQHF.